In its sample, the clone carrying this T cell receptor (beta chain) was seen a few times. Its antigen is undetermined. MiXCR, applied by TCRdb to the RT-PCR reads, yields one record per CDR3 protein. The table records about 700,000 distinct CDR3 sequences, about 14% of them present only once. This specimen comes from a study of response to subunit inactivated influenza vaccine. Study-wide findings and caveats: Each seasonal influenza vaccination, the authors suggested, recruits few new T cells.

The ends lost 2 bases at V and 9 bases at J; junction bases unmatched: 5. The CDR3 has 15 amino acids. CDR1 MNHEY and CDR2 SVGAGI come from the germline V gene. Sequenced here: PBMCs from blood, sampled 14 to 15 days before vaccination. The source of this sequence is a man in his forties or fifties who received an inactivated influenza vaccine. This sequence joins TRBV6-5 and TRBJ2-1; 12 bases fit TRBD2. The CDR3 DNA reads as TGTGCCAGCAGTTACCCTAGCGGGAGGGACGGTGAGCAGTTCTTC. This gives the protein CASSYPSGRDGEQFF.